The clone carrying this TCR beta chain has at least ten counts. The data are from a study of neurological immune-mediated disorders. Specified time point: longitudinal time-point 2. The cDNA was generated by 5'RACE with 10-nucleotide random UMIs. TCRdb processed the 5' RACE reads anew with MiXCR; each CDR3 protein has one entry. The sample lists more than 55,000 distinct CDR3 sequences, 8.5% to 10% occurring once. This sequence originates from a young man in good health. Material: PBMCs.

The CDR3 coding sequence is TGTGCCAGCAGCCCGTACAGGGTAGGCTACGAGCAGTACTTC. This encodes CASSPYRVGYEQYF. The rearrangement links TRBV7-8 to TRBJ2-7; TRBD1 might be the D (6 bases). V lost 5 bases to trimming and J lost 3 bases, with 14 bases between them. Per germline, CDR1 SGHVS and CDR2 FQNEAQ. CDR3 length: 14 residues.